One and the same sample provided the 17 T cell receptor beta chains below, sequenced in a study of blood T cell repertoires in COVID-19. Assay used: immunoSEQ multiplex PCR; TCRdb lists only in-frame clones, some missing. The table lists roughly 180,000 clones, roughly 80% of them singletons. The sequenced material came from PBMCs or T cells enriched from blood (not recorded which). The receptors were gathered from a woman in her thirties or forties with acute COVID-19.

This clone was picked up one time. In nucleotides, the CDR3 is TGTGCCAGCAGCGCAGGATCCCAGGTGAGGAACACTGAAGCTTTCTTT. Amino acids: CASSAGSQVRNTEAFF. V gene TRBV9 combines with J gene TRBJ1-1; no definite D call. Germline values: CDR1 SGDLS, CDR2 YYNGEE. The V end lost 3 bases, the J end lost 1 base, and 16 bases lay between the germline ends. The CDR3 has 16 amino acids. Full variable domain (missing parts from reference TRBV9 and TRBJ1-1): DSGVTQTPKHLITATGQRVTLRCSPRSGDLSVYWYQQSLDQGLQFLIQYYNGEERAKGNILERFSAQQFPDLHSELNLSSLELGDSALYFCASSAGSQVRNTEAFFGQGTRLTVV.

V usage is TRBV27 and J usage is TRBJ2-3, with D perhaps TRBD1 (5 bases). The germline CDR1 and CDR2 sequences are MNHEY and SMNVEV (reference sequence). The CDR3 sequence is 15 residues long. V dropped 3 bases and J dropped 5 bases, with 15 bases sitting between them. In nucleotides, the CDR3 is TGTGCCAGCAGTTTTAGCAGGGAAGGCGGAGATACGCAGTATTTT. It translates to CASSFSREGGDTQYF.

The chain combines TRBV12-3 or TRBV12-4 with TRBJ2-5; D gene ambiguous. This CDR3 comprises 11 residues. V was trimmed by 3 bases and J by 5 bases, leaving 4 bases between them. The CDR3 DNA reads TGTGCCAGCAGTTTCTCGGAGACCCAGTACTTC. Residues: CASSFSETQYF.

This chain uses TRBV6-5 with TRBJ1-1; maybe TRBD1 (6 bases). V lost 6 bases and J 1 base, leaving 9 bases between the germline ends. The CDR3 contains 13 residues. The germline V gene encodes CDR1 MNHEY and CDR2 SVGAGI. The CDR3 spells CASRGDKNTEAFF. DNA for the CDR3: TGTGCCAGCAGAGGGGACAAGAACACTGAAGCTTTCTTT.

This sequence joins TRBV27 and TRBJ2-5; 13 bases line up with TRBD2. V lost 5 bases and J lost 5; bases outside the gene matches: 17. Germline loops: CDR1 MNHEY, CDR2 SMNVEV (reference sequence). The CDR3 runs 19 residues. In DNA, the CDR3 is TGTGCCAGCAGTATACGGACTAGCGGGAGCGGGCGGGGTCGGGAGACCCAGTACTTC. Protein product: CASSIRTSGSGRGRETQYF.

The CDR3 spells CASSLVAITGYGYTF. Written as DNA, the CDR3 is TGTGCCAGCAGCTTAGTCGCCATCACGGGCTATGGCTACACCTTC. The chain combines TRBV7-2 with TRBJ1-2; D gene ambiguous. Trimming cost V 1 base and J 4 bases, with 13 bases left between them. Germline V CDR1 and CDR2: SGHTA, FQGNSA. This CDR3 has 15 residues.

CDR3 in DNA: TGCAGCGTCTCATTTGGAGGGGTCGAGCAGCCCCAGCATTTT. As protein: CSVSFGGVEQPQHF. The genes are TRBV29-1 and TRBJ1-5, with D possibly matching TRBD1 (5 bases). Per germline, CDR1 SQVTM and CDR2 ANQGSEA. The CDR3 consists of 14 residues. V was pared by 6 bases and J by 7 bases, with 19 bases between.

V and J are TRBV28 and TRBJ2-7; D is perhaps TRBD2 (7 bases). This CDR3 region has 14 residues. Germline CDR1 and CDR2: MDHEN and SYDVKM. Trimming removed 9 bases at V and 6 bases at J, with 21 bases between. CDR3 nucleotides: TGTGCCAGTGGGGGGGCTGGGAAAGATTTCGAGCAGTACTTC. Protein sequence: CASGGAGKDFEQYF.

This chain joins TRBV18 and TRBJ1-2; D is possibly TRBD1 (6 bases). CDR1 and CDR2 (germline): KGHSH, LQKENI. This CDR3 spans 14 amino acids. V lost 2 bases, J lost 8 bases, and 15 bases lay in between. CDR3 loop: CASSPMDRAPGYTF. The CDR3 DNA reads as TGTGCCAGCTCACCAATGGACAGAGCACCGGGCTACACCTTC.

This clone was counted a few times. The chain uses TRBV4-2 and TRBJ2-3; D might be TRBD2 (6 bases). CDR3 length: 13 residues. The V end lost 1 base, the J end lost 5 bases, and 7 bases lay between the germline ends. Per germline, CDR1 LGHNA and CDR2 YNFKEQ. CDR3 sequence reads: CASSQGREDTQYF. The DNA of the CDR3 is TGTGCCAGCAGCCAAGGGAGGGAAGATACGCAGTATTTT.

The chain employs TRBV7-2 and TRBJ2-3; 10 nucleotides match TRBD2. The CDR3 has 18 residues. CDR1 is SGHTA and CDR2 is FQGNSA in the germline V gene. Germline trimming cut 5 bases from V and 4 bases from J; bases unmatched to any gene: 15. Here the CDR3 DNA reads TGTGCCAGCAGCCTAAGGGGAACTAGCGGGACCAGGGCAGATACGCAGTATTTT. Translation: CASSLRGTSGTRADTQYF.

The chain employs TRBV27 and TRBJ2-7, with TRBD2 matching over 11 bases. The CDR3 covers 17 residues. Trimming at V came to 7 bases and at J to 3 bases, leaving 14 bases not matched to a gene. Germline CDR1 and CDR2: MNHEY and SMNVEV (reference sequence). CDR3 sequence (DNA): TGTGCCAGCACCCTGACTAGCGGGGTACAAATTCTCTACGAGCAGTACGTC. This sequence encodes CASTLTSGVQILYEQYV.

V gene TRBV25-1 combines with J gene TRBJ1-4; D remains ambiguous. Looked up from germline, CDR1 is MGHDK and CDR2 is SYGVNS. Trimming pared 7 bases from V and 5 bases from J, leaving 11 bases between. CDR3 length: 13 amino acids. The chain's CDR3 is CASNGLRNEKLFF. CDR3 coding DNA: TGTGCCAGCAATGGACTCAGGAATGAAAAACTGTTTTTT.

The sample holds one count of this clone. The chain couples TRBV19 to TRBJ1-5; 8 nucleotides align to TRBD1. In germline, CDR1 is LNHDA, CDR2 SQIVND (reference sequence). V was pared by 8 bases and J by 5 bases, with 5 bases of the junction left unmatched. CDR3 length equals 13 residues. The CDR3 here is CASAGTGYQPQHF. CDR3 DNA: TGTGCCAGTGCCGGGACAGGATATCAGCCCCAGCATTTT.

The rearrangement joins TRBV2 to TRBJ1-3; a weak D match, TRBD1 (5 bases). From germline, CDR1 is SNHLY and CDR2 FYNNEI. The V and J ends lost 9 bases and 5 bases respectively, with 20 bases between them. The CDR3 is 15 amino acids. CDR3 sequence: CASNQGIGGRNTIYF. The CDR3 coding sequence is TGTGCCAGTAACCAGGGTATCGGAGGGAGAAACACCATATATTTT.

The chain couples TRBV20-1 to TRBJ2-1; 9 nucleotides align to TRBD2. The V gene's germline CDR1 is DFQATT and CDR2 SNEGSKA (reference sequence). Unmatched junction bases numbered 4, after V lost 3 bases and J lost 4 bases. This CDR3 region has 14 residues. Here the CDR3 DNA reads TGCAGTGCTAGTGCTAGCGGGGATTACAATGAGCAGTTCTTC. Translation: CSASASGDYNEQFF.

This chain uses TRBV24-1 with TRBJ2-3, with 7 bases that match TRBD2. CDR1 KGHDR and CDR2 SFDVKD come from the germline V gene. This CDR3 region has 16 residues. The V and J ends lost 9 bases and 0 bases, in that order; junction bases with no gene match: 11. CDR3 loop: CATPRAGANSTDTQYF. The CDR3 nucleotides are TGTGCCACCCCACGGGCGGGAGCAAATAGCACAGATACGCAGTATTTT.